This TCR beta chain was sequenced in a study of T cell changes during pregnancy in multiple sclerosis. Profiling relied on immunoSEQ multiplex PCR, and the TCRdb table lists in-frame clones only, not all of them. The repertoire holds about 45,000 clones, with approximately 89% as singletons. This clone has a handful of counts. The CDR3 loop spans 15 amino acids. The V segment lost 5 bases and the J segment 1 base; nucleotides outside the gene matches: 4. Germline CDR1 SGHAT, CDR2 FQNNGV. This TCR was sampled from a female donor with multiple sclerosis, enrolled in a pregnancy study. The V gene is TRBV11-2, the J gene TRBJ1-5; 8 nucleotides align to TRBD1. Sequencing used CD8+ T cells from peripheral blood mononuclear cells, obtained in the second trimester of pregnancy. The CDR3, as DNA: TGTGCCAGCAGCCCGACAGGGGCAAGCAATCAGCCCCAGCATTTT. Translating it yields CASSPTGASNQPQHF.